The 17 T cell receptor beta chains in this list originate from one sample, sequenced in a study of blood T cell repertoires in COVID-19. The assay was immunoSEQ multiplex PCR, and TCRdb's table has in-frame clones only and misses some. The data hold roughly 430,000 clones, with over 75% observed a single time. Sequenced input: PBMCs or T cells enriched from blood (not recorded which). The source is a woman aged 18-29 years who had been exposed to COVID-19.

The chain carries TRBV7-8 and TRBJ2-7, with 13 bases fitting TRBD2. The trim removed 4 bases at V and 4 bases at J, leaving 7 bases unmatched. CDR1 is SGHVS and CDR2 is FQNEAQ in the germline V gene. There are 16 residues in the CDR3. The CDR3 DNA is TGTGCCAGCAGCTCCCAACTAGCGGGGGGGCTTTACGAGCAGTACTTC. Protein: CASSSQLAGGLYEQYF.

The chain carries TRBV18 and TRBJ2-7; 7 positions agree with TRBD2. The CDR3 has 15 amino acids. CDR1 is KGHSH and CDR2 is LQKENI in the germline V gene. J gave up 0 bases and V 1 base, and 3 bases lay outside the gene matches. CDR3 coding DNA: TGTGCCAGCTCACCACAGCGGGGTGTCTCCTACGAGCAGTACTTC. Protein: CASSPQRGVSYEQYF.

This chain joins TRBV6-4 and TRBJ1-5; D unclear. This CDR3 comprises 15 residues. CDR1 and CDR2 from the germline V gene are MRHNA and SNTAGT. Deletions cut 6 bases from V and 3 bases from J, with 15 bases between. For the CDR3, the DNA is TGTGCCAGCAGGGCTCAGGCGGGGAACAATCAGCCCCAGCATTTT. It specifies CASRAQAGNNQPQHF.

In its sample, this clone was seen a few times. The V gene is TRBV6-6, the J gene TRBJ2-7; 8 positions match TRBD2. Trimming cost V 6 bases and J 6 bases; bases outside gene matches: 7. CDR1 is MNHNY, CDR2 SVGAGI, per germline (reference sequence). The CDR3 length is 13 residues. This CDR3 reads CASSPGLGAEQYF. The CDR3 bases are TGTGCCAGCAGCCCGGGACTAGGAGCCGAGCAGTACTTC.

V is TRBV21-1 and J is TRBJ2-7; TRBD1 reflects the table's D call only, with no check against the DNA. TRBV21-1 is designated a pseudogene. The CDR3 sequence is 19 residues long. The CDR3 nucleotides read TGTGCCAGCAGCAAAGCGCGCAGGGTCGTGACCTACCATTCCTACGAGCAGTACTTC. Translated: CASSKARRVVTYHSYEQYF.

The CDR3 reads CASGQGGTGMQQYF. Written as DNA, the CDR3 is TGCGCCAGCGGTCAGGGAGGGACAGGGATGCAGCAGTACTTC. The genes are TRBV5-1 and TRBJ2-7, with TRBD1 identical over 9 bases. Looked up from germline, CDR1 is SGHRS and CDR2 is YFSETQ. The CDR3 extends over 14 amino acids. The V and J ends lost 7 bases and 8 bases, in that order; junction bases with no gene match: 13.

In its sample, this clone was seen once. The chain is built from TRBV4-2 and TRBJ2-7, with 15 bases that match TRBD2. Trimming removed 5 bases from V and 0 bases from J; junction bases left unmatched: 8. The germline gives CDR1 LGHNA, CDR2 YNFKEQ. The CDR3 runs to 18 residues. As DNA, the CDR3 is TGTGCCAGCAGCTTATCCGGGACTAGCGGGGGGACCTCCTACGAGCAGTACTTC. Translation gives CASSLSGTSGGTSYEQYF.

The rearrangement joins TRBV14 to TRBJ2-5; 7 positions match TRBD2. Germline V gene lookup returns CDR1 SGHDN and CDR2 FVKESK. CDR3 length equals 16 residues. The J segment lost 5 bases and the V segment lost 0 bases, leaving 9 bases of the junction unmatched. CDR3 nucleotides: TGTGCCAGCAGCCAAGAGCTGGCGGGAGTATACGAGACCCAGTACTTC. Its translation: CASSQELAGVYETQYF.

V usage is TRBV6-1 and J usage is TRBJ2-2; TRBD2 aligns across 8 bases. Germline assignment: CDR1 MNHNS and CDR2 SASEGT. The CDR3 has 15 residues. The V gene end was trimmed by 3 bases and the J gene end by 5 bases; junction bases not matched to a gene: 5. In nucleotides, the CDR3 is TGTGCCAGCAGTGAGCTAGCGGGTACAACCGGGGAGCTGTTTTTT. Its protein product is CASSELAGTTGELFF.

This chain joins TRBV7-9 and TRBJ2-5; no reliable D call. Germline V gene sequence: CDR1 SEHNR, CDR2 FQNEAQ (reference sequence). The CDR3 sequence is 11 residues long. V shed 5 bases and J shed 4 bases, with 5 bases lying between them. The CDR3 sequence is CASSPTETQYF. CDR3 DNA sequence: TGTGCCAGCAGCCCTACAGAGACCCAGTACTTC.

This chain links TRBV29-1 with TRBJ2-4, with D possibly matching TRBD2 (5 bases). V shed 7 bases and J shed 0 bases, with 10 bases lying between them. The CDR3 length is 13 residues. CDR1 and CDR2 (germline): SQVTM, ANQGSEA. The CDR3 protein is CSAGSLAKNIQYF. The DNA of the CDR3 is TGCAGCGCTGGGAGTTTAGCCAAAAACATTCAGTACTTC.

J is TRBJ1-3 and V is TRBV4-1; D ambiguous. V was clipped by 1 base and J by 3 bases, with 4 bases between them. The CDR3 contains 13 residues. Looked up from germline, CDR1 is MGHRA and CDR2 is YSYEKL. In DNA form, the CDR3 reads TGCGCCAGCAGCCAAGTCGGTGGAAACACCATATATTTT. It translates to CASSQVGGNTIYF.

This sequence joins TRBV11-2 and TRBJ2-3; unclear D gene. Germline values: CDR1 SGHAT, CDR2 FQNNGV. V was trimmed by 6 bases and J by 9 bases, leaving 16 bases between them. The CDR3 contains 13 residues. This CDR3 reads CASSLPSLITQYF. The CDR3 DNA is TGTGCCAGCAGTCTACCCTCACTAATCACGCAGTATTTT.

V and J are TRBV5-1 and TRBJ2-7; D is perhaps TRBD2 (5 bases). The germline gives CDR1 SGHRS, CDR2 YFSETQ. There are 15 residues in the CDR3. With 2 bases removed from V and 2 bases from J, the gap between germline ends came to 14 bases. Here the CDR3 reads CASSLPETRPYEQYF. CDR3 sequence (DNA): TGCGCCAGCAGCTTACCGGAAACTAGACCCTACGAGCAGTACTTC.

The table lists this clone with a count of one. The chain is built from TRBV9 and TRBJ2-3; tentatively, D is TRBD2 (6 bases). CDR3 length equals 16 residues. In germline, CDR1 is SGDLS, CDR2 YYNGEE. Trimming took 1 base from V and 0 from J, leaving 12 bases between them. This CDR3 reads CASSVRAGMSTDTQYF. The CDR3 DNA follows: TGTGCCAGCAGCGTACGGGCGGGGATGAGCACAGATACGCAGTATTTT.

V and J are TRBV7-2 and TRBJ2-2; 11 bases are a match to TRBD2. This CDR3 contains 15 residues. Germline assignment: CDR1 SGHTA and CDR2 FQGNSA. V dropped 3 bases and J dropped 5; count of bases not matched to a gene: 2. The CDR3 reads CASSLGLAETGELFF. The CDR3 DNA follows: TGTGCCAGCAGCTTGGGACTAGCGGAAACCGGGGAGCTGTTTTTT. The full variable domain, in which reference TRBV7-2 and TRBJ2-2 provide the parts outside the CDR3, is GAGVSQSPSNKVTEKGKDVELRCDPISGHTALYWYRQSLGQGLEFLIYFQGNSAPDKSGLPSDRFSAERTGGSVSTLTIQRTQQEDSAVYLCASSLGLAETGELFFGEGSRLTVL.

The chain joins TRBV6-5 to TRBJ2-2, with 7 bases identical to TRBD1. V was pared by 4 bases and J by 7 bases, with 6 bases of the junction left unmatched. Germline lookup yields CDR1 MNHEY and CDR2 SVGAGI. The CDR3 loop spans 14 amino acids. This CDR3 is CASSFDRVYGELFF. The CDR3 DNA reads TGTGCCAGCAGTTTCGACAGGGTATACGGGGAGCTGTTTTTT.